The 24 T cell receptor beta chains reported below all come from one sample, sequenced in a study of early T cells in non-severe SARS-CoV-2 infection. TCRdb re-analysed the 5' RACE reads in MiXCR, keeping a single row per CDR3 protein. The table records about 35,000 distinct CDR3 sequences, over 4.5% of them present only once. The source material was whole blood. The source of these receptors is an adult who was a healthcare worker with PCR-confirmed SARS-CoV-2 infection or an uninfected control (not recorded which).

In this sample, this clonotype turned up many times. The CDR3 sequence: CASSIITGGALPTEAFF. CDR3 sequence (DNA): TGTGCCAGCAGTATAATCACAGGGGGCGCTTTGCCGACTGAAGCTTTCTTT. The chain links TRBV12-3 or TRBV12-4 to TRBJ1-1, with 9 bases that match TRBD1. The CDR3 loop spans 17 amino acids. With 5 bases clipped from V and 5 bases from J, the junction kept 15 bases outside the gene matches.

This clonotype was observed at least ten times. This sequence joins TRBV12-3 or TRBV12-4 and TRBJ2-3; D assignment may be TRBD1 or TRBD2 (5 bases each). Trimming cost V 3 bases and J 2 bases, with 12 bases left between them. This CDR3 has 15 amino acids. CDR3: CASSFGTADTDTQYF. For the CDR3, the DNA is TGTGCCAGCAGTTTCGGGACGGCAGACACAGATACGCAGTATTTT.

This clonotype was observed at least ten times. V and J are TRBV20-1 and TRBJ1-2; no clear D gene. The CDR3 length is 10 residues. The V gene lost 6 bases and the J gene lost 4 bases, with 6 bases spanning the gap. Germline loops: CDR1 DFQATT, CDR2 SNEGSKA (reference sequence). Here the CDR3 reads CSAQRYGYTF. The CDR3, as DNA: TGCAGTGCACAGCGCTATGGCTACACCTTC.

V usage is TRBV5-4 and J usage is TRBJ1-2; D gene ambiguous. The CDR3 consists of 15 residues. Trimming stripped 1 base from V and 4 bases from J, with 14 bases between. Germline V gives CDR1 SGHNT, CDR2 YYREEE (reference sequence). For the CDR3, the DNA is TGTGCCAGCAGCTTGACTGGTCTAGGTGGCTATGGCTACACCTTC. It yields the protein CASSLTGLGGYGYTF.

This clonotype was seen repeatedly, ten times or more. This chain joins TRBV29-1 and TRBJ1-2, with D unresolved. Trimming removed 0 bases at V and 2 bases at J, with 10 bases between. CDR1 and CDR2 (germline): SQVTM, ANQGSEA. This CDR3 has 14 amino acids. The chain's CDR3 is CSVEDGGRNYGYTF. CDR3 DNA: TGCAGCGTTGAAGATGGTGGCAGAAACTATGGCTACACCTTC. The complete variable domain, with remaining parts taken from reference TRBV29-1 and TRBJ1-2, reads SAVISQKPSRDICQRGTSLTIQCQVDSQVTMMFWYRQQPGQSLTLIATANQGSEATYESGFVIDKFPISRPNLTFSTLTVSNMSPEDSSIYLCSVEDGGRNYGYTFGSGTRLTVV.

The table lists this clonotype with many counts. The rearrangement joins TRBV9 to TRBJ2-2; D is undetermined. The V end lost 0 bases, the J end lost 2 bases, and 11 bases lay between the germline ends. There are 16 residues in the CDR3. The germline CDR1 and CDR2 sequences are SGDLS and YYNGEE. In DNA, the CDR3 is TGTGCCAGCAGCGTAGTTCCCGGCGGAAACACCGGGGAGCTGTTTTTT. Translated, it gives CASSVVPGGNTGELFF.

This clonotype was observed a few times. V usage is TRBV18 and J usage is TRBJ1-1; D gene ambiguous. The CDR3 consists of 13 residues. Trimming stripped 0 bases from V and 3 bases from J, with 5 bases between. Germline CDR1 reads KGHSH; CDR2 reads LQKENI. The CDR3 spells CASSPPMDTEAFF. CDR3 coding DNA: TGTGCCAGCTCACCACCGATGGACACTGAAGCTTTCTTT.

This clonotype was counted at least ten times. The chain uses TRBV7-7 and TRBJ2-3; TRBD1 agrees at 12 bases. Unmatched junction bases numbered 2, after V lost 3 bases and J lost 4 bases. There are 15 residues in the CDR3. Germline V CDR1 and CDR2: SSHAT, FNYEAQ (reference sequence). CDR3 sequence reads: CASSFGTGGADTQYF. The CDR3 DNA sequence: TGTGCCAGCAGCTTCGGGACAGGGGGCGCAGATACGCAGTATTTT. The whole variable domain, filled in from reference TRBV7-7 and TRBJ2-3, reads GAGVSQSPRYKVTKRGQDVTLRCDPISSHATLYWYQQALGQGPEFLTYFNYEAQPDKSGLPSDRFSAERPEGSISTLTIQRTEQRDSAMYRCASSFGTGGADTQYFGPGTRLTVL.

This clonotype was counted many times. The chain joins TRBV29-1 to TRBJ2-1, with 9 nucleotides matching TRBD2. Germline V CDR1 and CDR2: SQVTM, ANQGSEA. J gave up 4 bases and V 6 bases, and 10 bases lay outside the gene matches. The CDR3 is 15 amino acids. In DNA, the CDR3 is TGCAGCGTCAGGTCGGCTAGCGGGAAGTACAATGAGCAGTTCTTC. It yields the protein CSVRSASGKYNEQFF.

There are a few counts of this clonotype. CDR3 bases: TGCAGTGCTAGAGATGGCATCCTCAGTGGTCACAATGAGCAGTTCTTC. Protein sequence: CSARDGILSGHNEQFF. V usage is TRBV20-1 and J usage is TRBJ2-1; D uncertain. The CDR3 is 16 amino acids. Trimming took off 0 bases at V and 5 bases at J, with 17 bases between the two ends. The germline V gene encodes CDR1 DFQATT and CDR2 SNEGSKA (reference sequence).

The chain has TRBV4-1 and TRBJ2-7; 7 nucleotides agree with TRBD1. In germline, CDR1 is MGHRA, CDR2 YSYEKL. The CDR3 is 15 residues long. After removal of 0 bases from V and 4 bases from J, the junction contained 6 bases not matched to a gene. Here the CDR3 DNA reads TGCGCCAGCAGCCAAGAGGATACGGGACAGTACGAGCAGTACTTC. Its translation is CASSQEDTGQYEQYF.

At least ten counts were recorded for this clonotype. V usage is TRBV27 and J usage is TRBJ2-7; unclear D gene. CDR3 length equals 10 residues. Germline CDR1 and CDR2: MNHEY and SMNVEV (reference sequence). V lost 8 bases and J lost 3, with 5 bases in between. This chain's CDR3 is CASGRYEQYF. CDR3 coding DNA: TGTGCCAGCGGGCGCTACGAGCAGTACTTC.

The V gene is TRBV6-5, the J gene TRBJ1-5, with a tentative D call TRBD1 (5 bases). The CDR3 consists of 16 residues. The germline V gene has CDR1 MNHEY and CDR2 SVGAGI. Trimming shortened V by 5 bases and J by 3 bases, and 17 bases separated the two germline ends. CDR3 sequence: CASSPTRGAINQPQHF. The CDR3 region has the DNA TGTGCCAGCAGTCCTACGAGGGGAGCGATCAATCAGCCCCAGCATTTT.

This clonotype was observed at least ten times. This chain uses TRBV27 with TRBJ2-3, with TRBD1 matching 8 bases. Germline trimming cut 3 bases from V and 2 bases from J; bases unmatched to any gene: 4. This CDR3 comprises 15 residues. Germline-derived CDR1 and CDR2 are MNHEY and SMNVEV (reference sequence). The CDR3 DNA sequence: TGTGCCAGCAGTTTCGGGACAGGAGACACAGATACGCAGTATTTT. It encodes CASSFGTGDTDTQYF.

This clonotype was counted at least ten times. V gene TRBV15 combines with J gene TRBJ2-7; D unresolved. The length of the CDR3 is 13 residues. V was clipped by 1 base and J by 4 bases, with 8 bases between them. CDR1 and CDR2 from the germline V gene are LNHNV and YYDKDF (reference sequence). The DNA for the CDR3 is TGTGCCACCAGCAGAGCACCGATATACGAGCAGTACTTC. Amino acids: CATSRAPIYEQYF.

This clonotype came up a few times. The rearrangement joins TRBV11-3 to TRBJ2-1; 8 bases match TRBD1. V dropped 3 bases and J dropped 6; count of bases not matched to a gene: 4. CDR1 and CDR2 from the germline V gene are SGHNT and YENEEA. CDR3 length equals 14 residues. CDR3 in amino acids: CASSLRTGSNEQFF. The CDR3 coding sequence is TGTGCCAGCAGCTTGCGGACAGGGAGCAATGAGCAGTTCTTC.

This clonotype has at least ten counts. The J gene is TRBJ1-2, the V gene TRBV6-2 or TRBV6-3; D is perhaps TRBD1 (5 bases). The CDR3 spans 13 residues. V dropped 6 bases and J dropped 7 bases, with 15 bases sitting between them. The germline gives CDR1 MNHEY, CDR2 SVGEGT. In DNA form, the CDR3 reads TGTGCCAGCAGCCCCGTGGGGACGAGTGGCTACACCTTC. Amino acid sequence: CASSPVGTSGYTF.

This clonotype has a count of ten or more. V is TRBV20-1 and J is TRBJ1-1; 7 bases fit TRBD1. Germline lookup yields CDR1 DFQATT and CDR2 SNEGSKA (reference sequence). J was trimmed by 4 bases and V by 2 bases; bases with no gene match: 4. The CDR3 sequence is 13 residues long. The CDR3 nucleotides read TGCAGTGCTAGACAGGGGGTTATCACTGAAGCTTTCTTT. Its protein product is CSARQGVITEAFF.

This clonotype was seen more than once but under ten times. The V gene is TRBV6-2 or TRBV6-3, the J gene TRBJ1-1; D call uncertain. V was trimmed by 10 bases and J by 0 bases, leaving 12 bases between them. CDR3 length equals 13 residues. The germline gives CDR1 MNHEY, CDR2 SVGEGT. CDR3 residues: CAIRTKMNTEAFF. CDR3 in DNA: TGTGCCATTAGGACCAAGATGAACACTGAAGCTTTCTTT.

Comments on this clonotype: No conserved phenylalanine or tryptophan is present at the end of the CDR3, so a read error is the likely explanation. The chain links TRBV5-6 to TRBJ2-3; 7 bases line up with TRBD1. CDR3 length equals 17 residues. In germline, CDR1 is SGHDT, CDR2 YYEEEE. The V gene end was trimmed by 4 bases and the J gene end by 4 bases; junction bases not matched to a gene: 15. CDR3 in DNA: TGTGCCAGCAGCCTGCGACGGAGAGGGGGCGTTTCAGATACGCAGTATTAT. Protein sequence: CASSLRRRGGVSDTQYY.

This clonotype was counted at least ten times. V and J are TRBV5-1 and TRBJ2-2; 10 nucleotides align to TRBD2. V lost 0 bases and J lost 3; bases outside the gene matches: 8. From germline, CDR1 is SGHRS and CDR2 YFSETQ. The CDR3 sequence is 18 residues long. CDR3 amino acids: CASSLDGLAGDYTGELFF. The CDR3 DNA is TGCGCCAGCAGCTTGGATGGCCTAGCGGGGGACTACACCGGGGAGCTGTTTTTT.

This clonotype was counted ten times or more. The conserved final phenylalanine or tryptophan is absent from the CDR3, which likely points to a read error. No DNA is shown, since the ends of the CDR3 on it are uncertain; the CDR3 is the one TCRdb lists. J is TRBJ1-2 and V is TRBV20-1; the tabulated D call, TRBD1, remains unverified against the DNA. Germline V gene sequence: CDR1 DFQATT, CDR2 SNEGSKA (reference sequence). The CDR3 sequence runs 13 residues, both termini included. CDR3 amino acids: CSAIDSPDSQAFS.

The rearrangement uses TRBV10-3 and TRBJ1-1, with D uncertain. V lost 11 bases and J lost 1, with 11 bases in between. CDR1 is ENHRY and CDR2 is SYGVKD in the germline V gene. CDR3 length: 12 residues. CDR3 sequence (DNA): TGTGCCTCGAGGGCGACGAACACTGAAGCTTTCTTT. Translating it yields CASRATNTEAFF.

This clonotype has a count of ten or more. The V gene is TRBV7-9, the J gene TRBJ2-7; 7 bases line up with TRBD1. Germline V gene sequence: CDR1 SEHNR, CDR2 FQNEAQ (reference sequence). This CDR3 contains 14 residues. V lost 4 bases and J lost 0; bases outside the gene matches: 3. The CDR3 nucleotides read TGTGCCAGCAGCTCCGGGACAGCCTCCTACGAGCAGTACTTC. Its protein product is CASSSGTASYEQYF.